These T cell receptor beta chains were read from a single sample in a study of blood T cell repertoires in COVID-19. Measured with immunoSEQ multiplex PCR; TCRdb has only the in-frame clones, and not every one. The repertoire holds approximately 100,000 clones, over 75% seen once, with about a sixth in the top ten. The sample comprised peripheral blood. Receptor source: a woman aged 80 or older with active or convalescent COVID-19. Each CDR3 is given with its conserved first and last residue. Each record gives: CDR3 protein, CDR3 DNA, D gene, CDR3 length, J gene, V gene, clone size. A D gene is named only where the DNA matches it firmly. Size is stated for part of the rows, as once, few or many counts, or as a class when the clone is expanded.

CDR3 protein: CASSPRGGSGGTDTQYF
CDR3 DNA: TGTGCCAGCTCCCCCAGGGGGGGTAGCGGGGGCACAGATACGCAGTATTTT
D gene: NA
CDR3 length: 17
J gene: TRBJ2-3
V gene: TRBV18
clone size: NA

CDR3 protein: CASSLTGSNQPQHF
CDR3 DNA: TGTGCCAGCAGCTTGACAGGGTCAAATCAGCCCCAGCATTTT
D gene: TRBD1
CDR3 length: 14
J gene: TRBJ1-5
V gene: TRBV4-2
clone size: once

CDR3 protein: CASSLTRDTEAFF
CDR3 DNA: TGTGCCAGTAGTCTAACACGGGACACTGAAGCTTTCTTT
D gene: NA
CDR3 length: 13
J gene: TRBJ1-1
V gene: TRBV19
clone size: NA

CDR3 protein: CASSSAGENSPLHF
CDR3 DNA: TGTGCCAGCAGTTCGGCAGGGGAGAATTCACCCCTCCACTTT
D gene: NA
CDR3 length: 14
J gene: TRBJ1-6
V gene: TRBV27
clone size: NA

CDR3 protein: CASSSRGGGAETQYF
CDR3 DNA: TGTGCCAGCAGCTCCCGTGGCGGGGGGGCCGAGACCCAGTACTTC
D gene: TRBD2
CDR3 length: 15
J gene: TRBJ2-5
V gene: TRBV11-3
clone size: NA

CDR3 protein: CASSPPGLTNTEAFF
CDR3 DNA: TGTGCCAGCTCACCTCCGGGACTGACAAACACTGAAGCTTTCTTT
D gene: NA
CDR3 length: 15
J gene: TRBJ1-1
V gene: TRBV18
clone size: once

CDR3 protein: CASSYPRGPQHF
CDR3 DNA: TGTGCCAGCAGTTACCCGCGGGGACCCCAGCATTTT
D gene: NA
CDR3 length: 12
J gene: TRBJ1-5
V gene: TRBV6-2/TRBV6-3
clone size: few

CDR3 protein: CASSPTGPGELFF
CDR3 DNA: TGTGCCAGTAGCCCAACAGGGCCCGGGGAGCTGTTTTTT
D gene: NA
CDR3 length: 13
J gene: TRBJ2-2
V gene: TRBV19
clone size: few

CDR3 protein: CATSRAYTGELFF
CDR3 DNA: TGTGCCACCAGCAGAGCATACACCGGGGAGCTGTTTTTT
D gene: NA
CDR3 length: 13
J gene: TRBJ2-2
V gene: TRBV15
clone size: few

CDR3 protein: CASSQGTGIGTEAFF
CDR3 DNA: TGTGCCAGCAGCCAAGGGACAGGGATCGGGACTGAAGCTTTCTTT
D gene: TRBD1
CDR3 length: 15
J gene: TRBJ1-1
V gene: TRBV3-1/TRBV3-2
clone size: NA

CDR3 protein: CASSLKYTDSGNTIYF
CDR3 DNA: TGTGCCAGCAGCCTGAAGTACACAGACTCTGGAAACACCATATATTTT
D gene: NA
CDR3 length: 16
J gene: TRBJ1-3
V gene: TRBV14
clone size: few

CDR3 protein: CASSYGGKNTEAFF
CDR3 DNA: TGTGCCAGCAGTTACGGGGGGAAAAACACTGAAGCTTTCTTT
D gene: NA
CDR3 length: 14
J gene: TRBJ1-1
V gene: TRBV6-2/TRBV6-3
clone size: NA

CDR3 protein: CATSDFGSYSNQPQHF
CDR3 DNA: TGTGCCACCAGTGATTTCGGGAGTTATAGCAATCAGCCCCAGCATTTT
D gene: NA
CDR3 length: 16
J gene: TRBJ1-5
V gene: TRBV24-1
clone size: NA

CDR3 protein: CASSQGPGGLAGDEQYF
CDR3 DNA: TGCGCCAGCAGCCAAGGACCCGGGGGACTAGCGGGGGACGAGCAGTACTTC
D gene: TRBD2
CDR3 length: 17
J gene: TRBJ2-7
V gene: TRBV4-1
clone size: NA

CDR3 protein: CASLSDRGVYEQYF
CDR3 DNA: TGTGCCAGCCTCAGCGACAGGGGCGTTTACGAGCAGTACTTC
D gene: TRBD1
CDR3 length: 14
J gene: TRBJ2-7
V gene: TRBV6-5
clone size: NA

CDR3 protein: CASSQGSGTRAYNEQFF
CDR3 DNA: TGTGCCAGCAGCCAAGGCTCCGGGACTAGAGCCTACAATGAGCAGTTCTTC
D gene: TRBD2
CDR3 length: 17
J gene: TRBJ2-1
V gene: TRBV3-1/TRBV3-2
clone size: NA

CDR3 protein: CASSLSPQGDYEAFF
CDR3 DNA: TGTGCCAGCAGCTTGTCCCCACAGGGAGACTATGAAGCTTTCTTT
D gene: NA
CDR3 length: 15
J gene: TRBJ1-1
V gene: TRBV5-5
clone size: once

CDR3 protein: CASSQAGLGGETQYF
CDR3 DNA: TGTGCCAGCAGCCAAGCGGGACTAGGAGGAGAGACCCAGTACTTC
D gene: TRBD2
CDR3 length: 15
J gene: TRBJ2-5
V gene: TRBV3-1/TRBV3-2
clone size: NA

CDR3 protein: CASSWVGQGISGANVLTF
CDR3 DNA: TGTGCCAGCAGCTGGGTCGGGCAGGGGATCTCTGGGGCCAACGTCCTGACTTTC
D gene: NA
CDR3 length: 18
J gene: TRBJ2-6
V gene: TRBV5-6
clone size: NA

CDR3 protein: CASSVAGDPGQPQHF
CDR3 DNA: TGTGCCAGCAGCGTCGCAGGGGACCCCGGACAGCCCCAGCATTTT
D gene: NA
CDR3 length: 15
J gene: TRBJ1-5
V gene: TRBV9
clone size: NA

CDR3 protein: CASSEPVGREQYF
CDR3 DNA: TGTGCCAGCAGTGAGCCCGTTGGGCGAGAGCAGTACTTC
D gene: NA
CDR3 length: 13
J gene: TRBJ2-7
V gene: TRBV25-1
clone size: NA

CDR3 protein: CASSPPDRGTDTQYF
CDR3 DNA: TGTGCCAGCAGCCCCCCGGACAGGGGCACAGATACGCAGTATTTT
D gene: TRBD1
CDR3 length: 15
J gene: TRBJ2-3
V gene: TRBV11-1
clone size: NA

CDR3 protein: CATSDLGTGEGETQYF
CDR3 DNA: TGTGCCACCAGTGATCTCGGGACAGGGGAAGGAGAGACCCAGTACTTC
D gene: TRBD1
CDR3 length: 16
J gene: TRBJ2-5
V gene: TRBV24-1
clone size: NA

CDR3 protein: CASSVAARGVYEQYF
CDR3 DNA: TGTGCCAGCAGCGTAGCGGCTAGGGGTGTCTACGAGCAGTACTTC
D gene: NA
CDR3 length: 15
J gene: TRBJ2-7
V gene: TRBV9
clone size: few

CDR3 protein: CASRDRAYEQYF
CDR3 DNA: TGTGCCAGCCGGGACAGGGCATACGAGCAGTACTTC
D gene: TRBD1
CDR3 length: 12
J gene: TRBJ2-7
V gene: TRBV25-1
clone size: NA

CDR3 protein: CASSVASGGAADEKLFF
CDR3 DNA: TGTGCCAGCAGCGTAGCGTCAGGGGGCGCCGCTGACGAAAAACTGTTTTTT
D gene: TRBD1
CDR3 length: 17
J gene: TRBJ1-4
V gene: TRBV9
clone size: NA

CDR3 protein: CASSSGRLNTGELFF
CDR3 DNA: TGTGCCAGTAGTAGCGGGAGATTGAACACCGGGGAGCTGTTTTTT
D gene: TRBD2
CDR3 length: 15
J gene: TRBJ2-2
V gene: TRBV19
clone size: NA

CDR3 protein: CATSSARLPYSEAFF
CDR3 DNA: TGTGCCACCAGCAGCGCCAGACTTCCCTACTCTGAAGCTTTCTTT
D gene: NA
CDR3 length: 15
J gene: TRBJ1-1
V gene: TRBV15
clone size: NA

CDR3 protein: CASSLQGLVRVNTEAFF
CDR3 DNA: TGTGCTAGCAGCTTACAGGGGTTAGTGCGGGTGAACACTGAAGCTTTCTTT
D gene: TRBD1
CDR3 length: 17
J gene: TRBJ1-1
V gene: TRBV7-7
clone size: NA

CDR3 protein: CASGLQVGSGNTIYF
CDR3 DNA: TGTGCCAGCGGCCTACAGGTGGGCTCTGGAAACACCATATATTTT
D gene: NA
CDR3 length: 15
J gene: TRBJ1-3
V gene: TRBV28
clone size: NA

CDR3 protein: CASALRGGEQYF
CDR3 DNA: TGTGCCAGTGCGCTGAGGGGAGGGGAGCAGTACTTC
D gene: TRBD2
CDR3 length: 12
J gene: TRBJ2-7
V gene: TRBV19
clone size: NA

CDR3 protein: CASSEGDRGFGQYF
CDR3 DNA: TGTGCCAGCAGTGAAGGGGACAGGGGATTCGGGCAGTACTTC
D gene: TRBD1
CDR3 length: 14
J gene: TRBJ2-7
V gene: TRBV6-1
clone size: few

CDR3 protein: CASSQGTRNQPQHF
CDR3 DNA: TGTGCCAGCAGCCAAGGGACTCGCAATCAGCCCCAGCATTTT
D gene: NA
CDR3 length: 14
J gene: TRBJ1-5
V gene: TRBV3-1/TRBV3-2
clone size: NA

CDR3 protein: CASSYSTGGGYEQYF
CDR3 DNA: TGTGCCAGCAGTTACTCGACAGGGGGCGGGTACGAGCAGTACTTC
D gene: TRBD1
CDR3 length: 15
J gene: TRBJ2-7
V gene: TRBV6-5
clone size: NA

CDR3 protein: CASSLLTGSRNTIYF
CDR3 DNA: TGTGCCAGCAGTCTCCTGACAGGGAGCAGGAACACCATATATTTT
D gene: TRBD1
CDR3 length: 15
J gene: TRBJ1-3
V gene: TRBV6-5
clone size: NA

CDR3 protein: CASSLAGRSSYEQYF
CDR3 DNA: TGCGCCAGCAGCTTAGCGGGACGGAGCTCCTACGAGCAGTACTTC
D gene: TRBD2
CDR3 length: 15
J gene: TRBJ2-7
V gene: TRBV5-1
clone size: few

CDR3 protein: CASRLLTGGRRELFF
CDR3 DNA: TGTGCCAGCAGACTCCTCACAGGGGGCAGGAGGGAACTGTTTTTT
D gene: TRBD1
CDR3 length: 15
J gene: TRBJ1-4
V gene: TRBV6-5
clone size: NA

CDR3 protein: CASSQDQGRSSEQYF
CDR3 DNA: TGTGCCAGCAGCCAAGATCAGGGGCGCAGTTCCGAGCAGTACTTC
D gene: NA
CDR3 length: 15
J gene: TRBJ2-7
V gene: TRBV14
clone size: NA

CDR3 protein: CASSLAGGGRHEAFF
CDR3 DNA: TGTGCCAGCAGCTTAGCCGGGGGGGGCCGGCATGAAGCTTTCTTT
D gene: NA
CDR3 length: 15
J gene: TRBJ1-1
V gene: TRBV7-2
clone size: NA

CDR3 protein: CASSVVSGGFSNEQFF
CDR3 DNA: TGTGCCAGCAGCGTAGTTAGCGGGGGGTTTTCAAATGAGCAGTTCTTC
D gene: TRBD2
CDR3 length: 16
J gene: TRBJ2-1
V gene: TRBV9
clone size: NA

CDR3 protein: CASSLGQIAEAFF
CDR3 DNA: TGTGCCAGCAGCTTGGGACAGATTGCCGAAGCTTTCTTT
D gene: NA
CDR3 length: 13
J gene: TRBJ1-1
V gene: TRBV5-6
clone size: NA

CDR3 protein: CASSLGQGFNQPQHF
CDR3 DNA: TGTGCCAGCAGCTTAGGACAGGGGTTCAATCAGCCCCAGCATTTT
D gene: TRBD1
CDR3 length: 15
J gene: TRBJ1-5
V gene: TRBV13
clone size: NA

CDR3 protein: CASRGGGPTQYF
CDR3 DNA: TGTGCCAGCAGGGGAGGGGGGCCAACGCAGTATTTT
D gene: NA
CDR3 length: 12
J gene: TRBJ2-3
V gene: TRBV13
clone size: NA

CDR3 protein: CAWRGGSRNSPLHF
CDR3 DNA: TGTGCCTGGAGGGGGGGATCTAGGAATTCACCCCTCCACTTT
D gene: NA
CDR3 length: 14
J gene: TRBJ1-6
V gene: TRBV30
clone size: NA

CDR3 protein: CASSLLAGSSYEQYF
CDR3 DNA: TGCGCCAGCAGCCTACTAGCGGGTAGCTCCTACGAGCAGTACTTC
D gene: TRBD2
CDR3 length: 15
J gene: TRBJ2-7
V gene: TRBV5-1
clone size: NA

CDR3 protein: CASSLETASNYGYTF
CDR3 DNA: TGTGCCAGCAGCTTGGAAACAGCATCTAACTATGGCTACACCTTC
D gene: NA
CDR3 length: 15
J gene: TRBJ1-2
V gene: TRBV5-6
clone size: NA

CDR3 protein: CASSPSPTNGQTRVGYTF
CDR3 DNA: TGTGCCAGCTCTCCAAGCCCAACAAATGGACAGACGAGGGTTGGCTACACCTTC
D gene: NA
CDR3 length: 18
J gene: TRBJ1-2
V gene: TRBV18
clone size: NA

CDR3 protein: CASSIFQWTSGSQKETQYF
CDR3 DNA: TGTGCCAGCAGCATCTTCCAGTGGACTAGCGGGAGCCAAAAAGAGACCCAGTACTTC
D gene: TRBD2
CDR3 length: 19
J gene: TRBJ2-5
V gene: TRBV6-2/TRBV6-3
clone size: NA

CDR3 protein: CASSAGQTYNEQFF
CDR3 DNA: TGTGCCAGCAGCGCGGGACAGACCTACAATGAGCAGTTCTTC
D gene: TRBD1
CDR3 length: 14
J gene: TRBJ2-1
V gene: TRBV9
clone size: NA

CDR3 protein: CASSVQDARYGYTF
CDR3 DNA: TGTGCCAGCAGTGTACAGGACGCCCGGTATGGCTACACCTTC
D gene: NA
CDR3 length: 14
J gene: TRBJ1-2
V gene: TRBV2
clone size: NA

CDR3 protein: CASSLRGGSADTQYF
CDR3 DNA: TGTGCCAGCAGCTTAAGGGGGGGTTCGGCAGATACGCAGTATTTT
D gene: NA
CDR3 length: 15
J gene: TRBJ2-3
V gene: TRBV5-4
clone size: few